Listed here are 19 T cell receptor beta chains from one sample, sequenced in a study of spatial heterogeneity in lung cancer. Time point described: blood at routine non-recurrence follow-up after resection. Via MiXCR, TCRdb re-called the 5' RACE reads, giving one row per CDR3 protein. The sample contains 9,500 to 13,000 distinct CDR3 sequences, 20% to 25% of which appear only once. This material consisted of PBMCs, taken at follow-up. The receptor set was obtained from a male donor with early-stage non-small cell lung cancer.

A remark on this clonotype: The junction shows a germline mismatch at one end, possibly a read error. The chain couples TRBV18 to TRBJ2-7; no reliable D call. CDR3 length equals 15 residues. Germline values: CDR1 KGHSH, CDR2 LQKENI. The CDR3 is CVSSPGRVGPNEQYF. As DNA, the CDR3 is TGTGTCAGCTCACCAGGCCGGGTAGGCCCCAACGAGCAGTACTTC.

This clonotype was picked up many times. The chain has TRBV5-1 and TRBJ2-7; TRBD2 aligns across 8 bases. CDR3 length equals 17 residues. Germline CDR1 reads SGHRS; CDR2 reads YFSETQ. J lost 4 bases, V lost 0 bases, and 12 bases had no gene match. The CDR3 region is CASSLGWGTSGAYEQYF. In nucleotides, the CDR3 is TGCGCCAGCAGCTTGGGCTGGGGCACTAGCGGAGCTTACGAGCAGTACTTC.

This clonotype is categorized as medium-sized (0.01 to 0.1%). V usage is TRBV12-3 or TRBV12-4 and J usage is TRBJ1-5; D gene ambiguous. Trimming left V 9 bases short and J 0 bases short, with 9 bases between. CDR3 length equals 13 residues. In nucleotides, the CDR3 is TGTGCCAGTGCGCCCAATAGCAATCAGCCCCAGCATTTT. It is translated as CASAPNSNQPQHF.

Comment on this clonotype: A read error may be the cause here, since a much bigger clone is one base away. V is TRBV5-1 and J is TRBJ2-2; D call uncertain. The CDR3 extends over 13 amino acids. The germline CDR1 and CDR2 sequences are SGHRS and YFSETQ. The chain's CDR3 is CAGSLANTGELFF. In DNA form, the CDR3 reads TGCGCCGGCAGCTTGGCGAACACCGGGGAGCTGTTTTTT.

This clonotype has ten or more counts. V gene TRBV28 combines with J gene TRBJ1-4, with TRBD1 as a possible D gene (6 bases). The germline CDR1 and CDR2 sequences are MDHEN and SYDVKM. The germline V and J ends were trimmed by 7 bases and 4 bases, with 16 bases remaining between them. The CDR3 covers 15 residues. CDR3 bases: TGTGCCAGCAATCTAGTGGGGGCCGGTAATGAAAAACTGTTTTTT. Protein product: CASNLVGAGNEKLFF.

The table lists this clonotype with many counts. V usage is TRBV5-1 and J usage is TRBJ2-1; 7 bases map to TRBD1. CDR1 is SGHRS, CDR2 YFSETQ, per germline. The J segment lost 2 bases and the V segment lost 4 bases, leaving 6 bases of the junction unmatched. This CDR3 is 15 amino acids long. The CDR3 here is CASSPTGDPYNEQFF. CDR3 nucleotide sequence: TGCGCCAGCAGCCCAACAGGGGACCCCTACAATGAGCAGTTCTTC.

This chain joins TRBV10-1 and TRBJ2-2; D gene ambiguous. In germline, CDR1 is WNHNN, CDR2 SYGVQD (reference sequence). CDR3 size: 12 residues. V was trimmed by 6 bases and J by 3 bases, leaving 5 bases between them. The CDR3 sequence is CASSAYTGELFF. CDR3 nucleotides: TGCGCCAGCAGCGCATACACCGGGGAGCTGTTTTTT.

This clonotype is labeled medium-sized (0.01 to 0.1%). The rearrangement links TRBV19 to TRBJ2-7; D assignment may be TRBD1 or TRBD2 (6 bases each). V was trimmed by 7 bases and J by 3 bases, leaving 22 bases between them. From germline, CDR1 is LNHDA and CDR2 SQIVND (reference sequence). This CDR3 region has 16 residues. CDR3 amino acids: CASTSLKGGRVYEQYF. The CDR3 bases are TGTGCCAGTACCTCCCTAAAGGGGGGACGGGTCTACGAGCAGTACTTC.

V is TRBV4-2 and J is TRBJ2-5; D may correspond to TRBD1 or TRBD2 (5 bases each). Trimming took 1 base from V and 4 from J, leaving 13 bases between them. From germline, CDR1 is LGHNA and CDR2 YNFKEQ. The CDR3 is 15 amino acids. CDR3 residues: CASSQATRGGETQYF. The CDR3 DNA follows: TGTGCCAGCAGCCAAGCCACTAGGGGCGGAGAGACCCAGTACTTC.

This clonotype occurred a few times. This sequence joins TRBV7-2 and TRBJ2-7; 7 positions agree with TRBD1. Unmatched junction bases numbered 8, after V lost 7 bases and J lost 2 bases. The CDR3 spans 14 residues. The germline V gene has CDR1 SGHTA and CDR2 FQGNSA. In DNA form, the CDR3 reads TGTGCCAGCACAAAACAGGGGTTGACCTACGAGCAGTACTTC. It translates to CASTKQGLTYEQYF.

By sample share, this clonotype is medium-sized. V usage is TRBV24-1 and J usage is TRBJ2-5; the D is unclear. This CDR3 has 16 amino acids. In germline, CDR1 is KGHDR, CDR2 SFDVKD. V lost 5 bases to trimming and J lost 2 bases, with 17 bases between them. The CDR3 spells CATSARASLRQETQYF. CDR3 in DNA: TGTGCCACCAGTGCTCGGGCCTCCTTGAGACAAGAGACCCAGTACTTC.

The chain links TRBV28 to TRBJ1-4; 11 bases match TRBD1. Losses at the gene ends were 8 bases for V and 7 bases for J; bases not matched to a gene: 6. Per the germline V gene, CDR1 is MDHEN and CDR2 is SYDVKM. The CDR3 covers 14 residues. The CDR3 DNA sequence: TGTGCCAGCGTATCCGGGACAGGGGGTGAAAAACTGTTTTTT. Translated: CASVSGTGGEKLFF. The whole variable domain, remainder taken from reference TRBV28 and TRBJ1-4, is DVKVTQSSRYLVKRTGEKVFLECVQDMDHENMFWYRQDPGLGLRLIYFSYDVKMKEKGDIPEGYSVSREKKERFSLILESASTNQTSMYLCASVSGTGGEKLFFGSGTQLSVL.

Many counts were recorded for this clonotype. The rearrangement links TRBV12-3 or TRBV12-4 to TRBJ2-5, with 7 nucleotides matching TRBD1. CDR3 length: 16 residues. The trim removed 5 bases at V and 0 bases at J, leaving 9 bases unmatched. CDR3 coding DNA: TGTGCCAGCAGTCGCGGAACTGGGACAGACCAAGAGACCCAGTACTTC. It is translated as CASSRGTGTDQETQYF.

In its sample, this clonotype was seen many times. V and J are TRBV12-3 or TRBV12-4 and TRBJ2-5, with TRBD1 as a possible D gene (7 bases). CDR3 length: 14 residues. V gave up 5 bases and J gave up 4 bases, with 14 bases separating them. CDR3 region: CASSNRQGLETQYF. The CDR3 region has the DNA TGTGCCAGCAGTAATCGACAGGGACTAGAGACCCAGTACTTC.

The chain recombines TRBV27 with TRBJ2-1, with D perhaps assigned TRBD1 or TRBD2 (6 bases each). Germline V gene sequence: CDR1 MNHEY, CDR2 SMNVEV (reference sequence). The CDR3 runs to 15 residues. Trimming cost V 3 bases and J 5 bases, with 14 bases left between them. CDR3: CASSFRGAGHNEQFF. For the CDR3, the DNA is TGTGCCAGCAGTTTTAGGGGGGCCGGCCACAATGAGCAGTTCTTC.

The chain combines TRBV7-9 with TRBJ2-3; tentative D call: TRBD1 (6 bases). Germline values: CDR1 SEHNR, CDR2 FQNEAQ (reference sequence). The ends were cut back, 5 bases at V and 0 bases at J, with 12 bases in the middle. CDR3 length: 15 residues. The CDR3 region is CASSEDRDSTDTQYF. CDR3 nucleotide sequence: TGTGCCAGCAGCGAGGACAGAGACAGCACAGATACGCAGTATTTT.

This clonotype appeared many times. The gene calls are TRBV19 and TRBJ2-5, with a possible D match to TRBD1 (6 bases). The CDR3 loop spans 14 amino acids. CDR1 LNHDA and CDR2 SQIVND come from the germline V gene (reference sequence). V was clipped by 3 bases and J by 0 bases, with 8 bases between them. The CDR3 coding sequence is TGTGCCAGTAGTATCACAGGGTACCAAGAGACCCAGTACTTC. Its protein is CASSITGYQETQYF.

Sample share makes this clonotype medium-sized (0.01 to 0.1%). The V call is TRBV11-2, the J call TRBJ2-1; D unclear. Germline CDR1 and CDR2: SGHAT and FQNNGV. Trimming took 6 bases from V and 10 from J, leaving 19 bases between them. This CDR3 region has 14 residues. The CDR3 nucleotides are TGTGCCAGCAGGGATCGGTCGGCCCTGCAGGAGCAGTTCTTC. Its protein product is CASRDRSALQEQFF. Full variable domain (remainder filled in from reference TRBV11-2 and TRBJ2-1): EAGVAQSPRYKIIEKRQSVAFWCNPISGHATLYWYQQILGQGPKLLIQFQNNGVVDDSQLPKDRFSAERLKGVDSTLKIQPAKLEDSAVYLCASRDRSALQEQFFGPGTRLTVL.

Judged by abundance, this clonotype is medium-sized. The CDR3 DNA is TGTGCCAGCAGTTGGGGGCAGATCAATCAGCCCCAGCATTTT. Translated, it gives CASSWGQINQPQHF. The chain is built from TRBV28 and TRBJ1-5, with D perhaps matching TRBD1 (6 bases). The V gene lost 4 bases and the J gene lost 3 bases, with 10 bases spanning the gap. The CDR3 loop spans 14 amino acids. The germline gives CDR1 MDHEN, CDR2 SYDVKM.